This TCR beta chain was identified in a study of blood T cell repertoires in COVID-19. CDR1 SNHLY and CDR2 FYNNEI come from the germline V gene. CDR3 length: 16 residues. Trimming took 4 bases from V and 7 from J; bases not matched to a gene: 10. Enrolled during active infection, Seattle patients were then followed longitudinally. In the authors' methods: Amplification of reference gene primers was used by the study to estimate nucleated cell counts. Generated by immunoSEQ multiplex PCR, the TCRdb table keeps only in-frame clones and is missing some. The DNA gave D and trimming, while V, J and clone size come from that table. The table has some 270,000 clones, 86% seen once; the top ten hold 5% to 7%.

Material for sequencing was peripheral blood. J is TRBJ2-2 and V is TRBV2, with 9 positions matching TRBD1. The receptor's source is a woman aged 80 or older with COVID-19, enrolled during active disease. CDR3 loop: CASSVNSGTGIGELFF. In nucleotides, the CDR3 is TGTGCCAGCAGTGTTAACTCCGGGACAGGGATCGGGGAGCTGTTTTTT.